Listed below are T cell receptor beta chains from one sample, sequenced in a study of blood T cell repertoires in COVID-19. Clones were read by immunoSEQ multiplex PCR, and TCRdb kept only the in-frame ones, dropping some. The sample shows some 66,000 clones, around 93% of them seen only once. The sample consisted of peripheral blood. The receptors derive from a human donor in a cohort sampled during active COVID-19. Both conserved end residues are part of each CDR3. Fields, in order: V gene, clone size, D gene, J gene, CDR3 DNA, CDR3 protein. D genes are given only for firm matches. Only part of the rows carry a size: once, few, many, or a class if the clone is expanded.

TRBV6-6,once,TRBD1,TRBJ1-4,TGTGCCAGCAGCTTAGGGACAGGGAAGAAAAAACTGTTTTTT,CASSLGTGKKKLFF
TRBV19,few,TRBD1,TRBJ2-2,TGTGCCAGTAGTATGATACAGGGGACCGGGGAGCTGTTTTTT,CASSMIQGTGELFF
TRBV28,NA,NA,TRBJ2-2,TGTGCCAGCAGTTTAGAAACCACCCACCGGACCGGGGAGCTGTTTTTT,CASSLETTHRTGELFF
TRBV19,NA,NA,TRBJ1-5,TGTGCCAGTAGTCAGGGAGGGGGCAATCAGCCCCAGCATTTT,CASSQGGGNQPQHF
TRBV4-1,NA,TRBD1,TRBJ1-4,TGCGCCAGCAGCCAAGGGGTGGGGGCAGGGGGCACTAATGAAAAACTGTTTTTT,CASSQGVGAGGTNEKLFF
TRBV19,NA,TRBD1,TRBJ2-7,TGTGCCAGTAGTTATGGGACAGGGCCCTACGAGCAGTACTTC,CASSYGTGPYEQYF
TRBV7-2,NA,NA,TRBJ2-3,TGTGCCAGCAGCTCTATCACAGATACGCAGTATTTT,CASSSITDTQYF
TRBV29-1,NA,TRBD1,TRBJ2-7,TGCAGCGCGAAACGGGACAGCAACGAGCAGTACTTC,CSAKRDSNEQYF
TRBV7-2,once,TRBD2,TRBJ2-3,TGTGCCAGCAGCCACCAATCGGGGGGGCGCACAGATACGCAGTATTTT,CASSHQSGGRTDTQYF
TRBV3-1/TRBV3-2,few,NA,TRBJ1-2,TGTGCCAGCAGCCAAGAACCCCGTCTATTTGGCTACACCTTC,CASSQEPRLFGYTF
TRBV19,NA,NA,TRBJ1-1,TGTGCCAGTGGGAGGATGAACACTGAAGCTTTCTTT,CASGRMNTEAFF
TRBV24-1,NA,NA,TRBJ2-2,TGTGCCACCAGTGACCCAGGGCGAGTCACCGGGGAGCTGTTTTTT,CATSDPGRVTGELFF
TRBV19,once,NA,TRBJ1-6,TGTGCCAGTAGTCTGTCGGACAGCTACTCCTATAATTCACCCCTCCACTTT,CASSLSDSYSYNSPLHF
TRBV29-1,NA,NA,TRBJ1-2,TGCAGCGTTGAAGATCGGGGGGGTAGGTATGGCTACACCTTC,CSVEDRGGRYGYTF
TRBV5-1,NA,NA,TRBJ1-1,TGCGCCAGCAGCCCGGACTTACGGAACACTGAAGCTTTCTTT,CASSPDLRNTEAFF
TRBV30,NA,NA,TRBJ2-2,TGTGCCTGGAGTCCCCTCACAGGGATCGCCGGGGAGCTGTTTTTT,CAWSPLTGIAGELFF
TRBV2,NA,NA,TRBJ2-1,TGTGCCAGCAGCCCAGAGGGGCGGGGGCCCTACAATGAGCAGTTCTTC,CASSPEGRGPYNEQFF
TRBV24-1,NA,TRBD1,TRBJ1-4,TGTGCCACCAGTGCAGCCGGGACAGAGAATGAAAAACTGTTTTTT,CATSAAGTENEKLFF
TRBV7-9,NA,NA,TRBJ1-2,TGTGCCAGCAGCTCCAAGCAGTCTGGGGACTACTATGGCTACACCTTC,CASSSKQSGDYYGYTF
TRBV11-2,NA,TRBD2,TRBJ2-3,TGTGCCAGCAGCTTTACAGGACTAGTTAGAGCAGATACGCAGTATTTT,CASSFTGLVRADTQYF
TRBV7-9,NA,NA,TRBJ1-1,TGTGCCAGCAGCTTCGACGGGGGGAACACTGAAGCTTTCTTT,CASSFDGGNTEAFF
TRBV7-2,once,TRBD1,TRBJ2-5,TGTGCCAGCAGCTTAGGGACAGGGGGCGGACGTTCGGAGACCCAGTACTTC,CASSLGTGGGRSETQYF
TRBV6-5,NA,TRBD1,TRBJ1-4,TGTGCCAGCAGCGGACAGGGGTGGGGTGAAAAACTGTTTTTT,CASSGQGWGEKLFF
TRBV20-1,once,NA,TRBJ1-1,TGCAGTGCCAGGTCGAGCACTGAAGCTTTCTTT,CSARSSTEAFF
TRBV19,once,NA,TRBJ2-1,TGTGCCAGTAGTATGCGAGGGACTGGCAATGAGCAGTTCTTC,CASSMRGTGNEQFF
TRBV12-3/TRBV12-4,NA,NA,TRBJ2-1,TGTGCCAGCAGTCTCTCCTACAATGAGCAGTTCTTC,CASSLSYNEQFF
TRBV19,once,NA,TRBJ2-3,TGTGCCAGTAGCCCCCGCGGCGGGGGCACAGATACGCAGTATTTT,CASSPRGGGTDTQYF